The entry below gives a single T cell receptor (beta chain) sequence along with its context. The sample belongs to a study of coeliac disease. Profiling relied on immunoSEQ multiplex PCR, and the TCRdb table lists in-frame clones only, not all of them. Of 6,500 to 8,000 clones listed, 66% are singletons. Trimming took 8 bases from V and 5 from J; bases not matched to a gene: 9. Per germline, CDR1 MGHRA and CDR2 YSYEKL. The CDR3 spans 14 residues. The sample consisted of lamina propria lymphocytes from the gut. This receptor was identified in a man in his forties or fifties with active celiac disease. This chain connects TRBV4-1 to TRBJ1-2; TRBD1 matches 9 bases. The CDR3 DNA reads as TGCGCCAGCGGTACAGGGGGCGCAGTTTATGGCTACACCTTC. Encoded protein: CASGTGGAVYGYTF.